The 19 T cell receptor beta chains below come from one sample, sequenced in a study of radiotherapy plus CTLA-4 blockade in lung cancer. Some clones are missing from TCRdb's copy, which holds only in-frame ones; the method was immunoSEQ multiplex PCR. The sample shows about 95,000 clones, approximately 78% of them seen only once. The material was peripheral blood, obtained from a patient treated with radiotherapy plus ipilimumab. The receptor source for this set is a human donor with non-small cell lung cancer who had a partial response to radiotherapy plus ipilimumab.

The DNA for the CDR3 is TGTGCCACCAGCAGCCGACGGAGGTTTGAGTCTGGGGCCAACGTCCTGACTTTC. It codes for CATSSRRRFESGANVLTF. The chain recombines TRBV15 with TRBJ2-6; D perhaps matches TRBD2 (5 bases). With 3 bases removed from V and 1 base from J, the gap between germline ends came to 16 bases. The CDR3 totals 18 residues. Germline V CDR1 and CDR2: LNHNV, YYDKDF (reference sequence).

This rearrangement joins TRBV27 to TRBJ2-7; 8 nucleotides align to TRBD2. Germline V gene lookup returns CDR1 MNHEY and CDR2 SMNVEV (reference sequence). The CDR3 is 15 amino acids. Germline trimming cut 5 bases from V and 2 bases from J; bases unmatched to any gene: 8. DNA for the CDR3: TGTGCCAGCAGTCCTCGTAGAGCGGGAGCCTACGAGCAGTACTTC. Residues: CASSPRRAGAYEQYF.

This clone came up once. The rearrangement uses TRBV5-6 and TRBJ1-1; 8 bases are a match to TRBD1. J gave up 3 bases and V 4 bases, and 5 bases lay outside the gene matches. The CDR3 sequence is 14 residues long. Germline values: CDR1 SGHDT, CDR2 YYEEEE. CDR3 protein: CASSKRTGHTEAFF. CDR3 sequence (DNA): TGTGCCAGCAGCAAACGGACAGGGCACACTGAAGCTTTCTTT.

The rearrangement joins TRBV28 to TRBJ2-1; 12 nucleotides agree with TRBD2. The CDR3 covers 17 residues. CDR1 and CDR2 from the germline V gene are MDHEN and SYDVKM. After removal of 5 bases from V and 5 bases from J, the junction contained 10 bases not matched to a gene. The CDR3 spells CASSPTTTSGSDNEQFF. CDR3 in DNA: TGTGCCAGCAGTCCGACTACGACTAGCGGGAGCGACAATGAGCAGTTCTTC.

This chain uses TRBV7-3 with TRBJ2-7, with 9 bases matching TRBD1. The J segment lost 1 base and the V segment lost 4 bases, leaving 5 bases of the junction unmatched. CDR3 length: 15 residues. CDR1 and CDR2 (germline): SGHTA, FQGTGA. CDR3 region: CASSYTGGGSYEQYF. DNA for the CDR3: TGTGCCAGCAGCTATACAGGGGGCGGGTCCTACGAGCAGTACTTC. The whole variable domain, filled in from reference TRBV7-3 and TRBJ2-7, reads GAGVSQTPSNKVTEKGKYVELRCDPISGHTALYWYRQSLGQGPEFLIYFQGTGAADDSGLPNDRFFAVRPEGSVSTLKIQRTERGDSAVYLCASSYTGGGSYEQYFGPGTRLTVT.

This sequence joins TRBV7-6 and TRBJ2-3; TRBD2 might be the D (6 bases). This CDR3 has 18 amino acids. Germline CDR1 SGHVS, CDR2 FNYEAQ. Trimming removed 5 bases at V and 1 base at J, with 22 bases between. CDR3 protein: CASSPGRSDGQGTDTQYF. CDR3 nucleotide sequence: TGTGCCAGCAGCCCAGGGAGGTCCGACGGTCAGGGCACAGATACGCAGTATTTT.

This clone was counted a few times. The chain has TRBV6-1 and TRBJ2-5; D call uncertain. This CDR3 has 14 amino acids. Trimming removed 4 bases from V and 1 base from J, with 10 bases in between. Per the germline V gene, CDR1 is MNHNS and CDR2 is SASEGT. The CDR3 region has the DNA TGTGCCAGCAGTGTTTCCAGGTTCCAAGAGACCCAGTACTTC. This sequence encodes CASSVSRFQETQYF.

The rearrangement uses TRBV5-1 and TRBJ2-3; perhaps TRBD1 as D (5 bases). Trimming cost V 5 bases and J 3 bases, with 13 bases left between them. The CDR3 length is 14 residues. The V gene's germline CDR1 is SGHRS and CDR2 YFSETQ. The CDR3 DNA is TGCGCCAGCAGACAAGGGGCGCCGACAGATACGCAGTATTTT. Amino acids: CASRQGAPTDTQYF. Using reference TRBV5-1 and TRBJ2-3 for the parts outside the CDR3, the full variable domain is KAGVTQTPRYLIKTRGQQVTLSCSPISGHRSVSWYQQTPGQGLQFLFEYFSETQRNKGNFPGRFSGRQFSNSRSEMNVSTLELGDSALYLCASRQGAPTDTQYFGPGTRLTVL.

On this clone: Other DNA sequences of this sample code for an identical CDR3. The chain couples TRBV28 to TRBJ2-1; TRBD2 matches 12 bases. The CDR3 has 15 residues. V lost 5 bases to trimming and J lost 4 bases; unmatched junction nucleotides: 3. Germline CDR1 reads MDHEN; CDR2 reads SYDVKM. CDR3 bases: TGTGCCAGCAGTCTAGCGGGAGGGCCTTACAATGAGCAGTTCTTC. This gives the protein CASSLAGGPYNEQFF.

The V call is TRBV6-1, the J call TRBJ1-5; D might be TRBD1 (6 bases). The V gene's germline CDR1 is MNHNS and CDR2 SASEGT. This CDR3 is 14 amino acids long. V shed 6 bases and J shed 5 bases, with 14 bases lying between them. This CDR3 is CASRDRDNYQPQHF. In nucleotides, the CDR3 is TGTGCCAGCAGGGACCGGGACAATTATCAGCCCCAGCATTTT.

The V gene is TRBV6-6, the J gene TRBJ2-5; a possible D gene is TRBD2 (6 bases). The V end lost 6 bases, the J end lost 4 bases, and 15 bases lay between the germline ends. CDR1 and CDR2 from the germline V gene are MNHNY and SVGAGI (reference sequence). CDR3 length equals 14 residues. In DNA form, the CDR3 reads TGTGCCAGCAGGACTTCGGGGGAGGCAGAGACCCAGTACTTC. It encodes CASRTSGEAETQYF.

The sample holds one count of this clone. CDR3: CASSVTSGLIYNEQFF. Here the CDR3 DNA reads TGTGCCAGCAGCGTTACAAGCGGCCTGATTTACAATGAGCAGTTCTTC. The chain has TRBV9 and TRBJ2-1; a weak D match, TRBD2 (5 bases). The CDR3 length is 16 residues. The ends were cut back, 2 bases at V and 4 bases at J, with 16 bases in the middle. The germline CDR1 and CDR2 sequences are SGDLS and YYNGEE. Using reference TRBV9 and TRBJ2-1 for the parts outside the CDR3, the full variable domain is DSGVTQTPKHLITATGQRVTLRCSPRSGDLSVYWYQQSLDQGLQFLIQYYNGEERAKGNILERFSAQQFPDLHSELNLSSLELGDSALYFCASSVTSGLIYNEQFFGPGTRLTVL.

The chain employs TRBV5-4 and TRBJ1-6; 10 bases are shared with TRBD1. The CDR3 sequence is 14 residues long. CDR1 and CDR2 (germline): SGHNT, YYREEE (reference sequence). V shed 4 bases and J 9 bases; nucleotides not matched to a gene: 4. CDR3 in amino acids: CASSTGTGASPLHF. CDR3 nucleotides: TGTGCCAGCAGCACCGGGACAGGGGCTTCACCCCTCCACTTT.

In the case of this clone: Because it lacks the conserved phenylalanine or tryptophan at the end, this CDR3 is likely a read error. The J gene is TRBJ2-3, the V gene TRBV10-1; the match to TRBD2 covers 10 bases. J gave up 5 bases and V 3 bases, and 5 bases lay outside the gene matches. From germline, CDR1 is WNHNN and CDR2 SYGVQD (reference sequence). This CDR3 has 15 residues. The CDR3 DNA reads TGCGCCAGCAGTGACGCTAGCGGGAGCCGAGATACGCAGTATCTT. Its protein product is CASSDASGSRDTQYL.

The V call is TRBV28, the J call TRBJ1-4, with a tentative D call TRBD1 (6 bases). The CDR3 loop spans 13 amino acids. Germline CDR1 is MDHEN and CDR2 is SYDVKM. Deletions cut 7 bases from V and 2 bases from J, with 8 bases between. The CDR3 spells CASMRGTNEKLFF. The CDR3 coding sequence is TGTGCCAGCATGAGGGGGACTAATGAAAAACTGTTTTTT.

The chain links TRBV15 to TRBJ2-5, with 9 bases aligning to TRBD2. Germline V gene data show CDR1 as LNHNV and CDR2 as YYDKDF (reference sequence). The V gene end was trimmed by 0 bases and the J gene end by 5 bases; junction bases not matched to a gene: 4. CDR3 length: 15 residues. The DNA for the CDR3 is TGTGCCACCAGCAGAGACCCTAGCGGGAATGAGACCCAGTACTTC. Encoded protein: CATSRDPSGNETQYF.

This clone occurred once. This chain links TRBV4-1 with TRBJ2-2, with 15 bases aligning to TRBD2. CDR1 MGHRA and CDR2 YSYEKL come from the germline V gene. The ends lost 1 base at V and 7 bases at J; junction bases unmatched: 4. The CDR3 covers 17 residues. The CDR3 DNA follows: TGCGCCAGCAGCCAAGGGGGACTAGCGGGAGGTTACGGGGAGCTGTTTTTT. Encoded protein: CASSQGGLAGGYGELFF.

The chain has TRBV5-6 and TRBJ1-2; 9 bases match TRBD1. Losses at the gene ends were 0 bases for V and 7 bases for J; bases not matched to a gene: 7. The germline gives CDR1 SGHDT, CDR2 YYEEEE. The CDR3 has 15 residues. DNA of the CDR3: TGTGCCAGCAGCTTGGTTAGGACAGGGGTTTCTGGCTACACCTTC. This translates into CASSLVRTGVSGYTF.

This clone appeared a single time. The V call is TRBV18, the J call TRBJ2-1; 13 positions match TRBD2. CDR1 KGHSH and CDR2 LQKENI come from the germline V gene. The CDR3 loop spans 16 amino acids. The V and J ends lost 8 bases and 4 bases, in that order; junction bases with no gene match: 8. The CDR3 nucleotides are TGTGCCAGCCTCCTTCAACTAGCGGGGGGGTACAATGAGCAGTTCTTC. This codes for CASLLQLAGGYNEQFF.